This T cell receptor beta chain was documented in a study of T cell responses to AZD1222 COVID-19 vaccine. TCRdb keeps only in-frame clones here, not all; method: immunoSEQ multiplex PCR. The sample has approximately 140,000 clones; around nine tenths are singletons. V lost 0 bases and J lost 3; bases outside the gene matches: 4. The V gene's germline CDR1 is SGHNT and CDR2 YYREEE (reference sequence). The CDR3 spans 15 residues. Turning to this clone: What it recognizes is unknown.

Study-wide points: Females outnumbered males among donors, who were mostly white British; clonal diversity was possibly underestimated.

The material sequenced was peripheral blood, taken 28 days after the second AZD1222 dose. The J gene is TRBJ2-5, the V gene TRBV5-4; 8 positions match TRBD2. The source is an adult who received the AZD1222 COVID-19 vaccine. In nucleotides, the CDR3 is TGTGCCAGCAGCTTGGCCGGGACTAGTAAAGAGACCCAGTACTTC. It translates to CASSLAGTSKETQYF.